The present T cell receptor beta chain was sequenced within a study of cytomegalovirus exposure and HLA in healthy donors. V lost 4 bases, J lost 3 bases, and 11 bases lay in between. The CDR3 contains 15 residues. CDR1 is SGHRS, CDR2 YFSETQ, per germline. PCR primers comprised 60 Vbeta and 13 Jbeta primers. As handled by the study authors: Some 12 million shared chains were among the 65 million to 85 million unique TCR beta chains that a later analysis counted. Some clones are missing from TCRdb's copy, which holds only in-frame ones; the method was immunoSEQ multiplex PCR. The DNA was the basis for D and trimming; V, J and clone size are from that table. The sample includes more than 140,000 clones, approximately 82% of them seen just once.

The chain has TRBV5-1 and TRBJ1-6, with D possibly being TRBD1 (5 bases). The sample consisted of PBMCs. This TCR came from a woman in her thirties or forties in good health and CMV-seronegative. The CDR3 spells CASSPRDRYNSPLHF. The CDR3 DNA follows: TGCGCCAGCAGCCCGCGGGACCGCTATAATTCACCCCTCCACTTT.